The clone carrying this TCR beta chain has a handful of counts. Its matching antigen is unknown. This specimen comes from a study of T-cell memory formation after mild COVID-19. TCRdb re-analysed the 5' RACE reads in MiXCR, keeping a single row per CDR3 protein. The sample carries over 300,000 distinct CDR3 sequences, 20% to 25% recorded once. Germline V CDR1 and CDR2: MNHEY, SVGEGT. Trimming took 2 bases from V and 0 from J, leaving 7 bases between them. This CDR3 is built from 15 residues. Whole-study results and caveats: Cross-reactive memory appears to have joined, as suggested by some responding clones showing up in pre-infection memory.

This receptor was obtained from a man aged 18 to 30 who had mild COVID-19 (a few samples of this study predate the infection). Cell type and time point are not known. Sequenced: PBMCs or a T cell subset sorted from them (not recorded which). V and J are TRBV6-2 or TRBV6-3 and TRBJ1-4; no clear D. The CDR3 is CASSYVGSTNEKLFF. The CDR3 DNA follows: TGTGCCAGCAGTTACGTGGGCTCAACTAATGAAAAACTGTTTTTT.